A single sample is the source of the 31 T cell receptor beta chains below, sequenced in a study of radiation and T cells in renal cell carcinoma. Time point given: baseline pretreatment blood. Treatment of the sample: 15 Gy SBRT to primary tumor, nephrectomy 4 weeks later. Repertoires were generated with immunoSEQ multiplex PCR, while TCRdb's copy carries only in-frame clones and drops some. The data show nearly 50,000 clones, roughly four fifths seen once. The sequencing here drew on blood, taken from a patient whose treatment included radiotherapy and nephrectomy. The receptors shown here come from a woman in her 70s with renal cell carcinoma.

This chain joins TRBV5-1 and TRBJ2-2; tentatively, D is TRBD1 or TRBD2 (6 bases each). The germline V gene has CDR1 SGHRS and CDR2 YFSETQ. CDR3 length equals 15 residues. V was shortened by 6 bases and J by 5 bases, with 17 bases between the two germline ends. The CDR3 nucleotides are TGCGCCAGCAACGAGCGGCTAGGGGGGACCGGGGAGCTGTTTTTT. As protein: CASNERLGGTGELFF.

V is TRBV5-1 and J is TRBJ2-1; 9 nucleotides align to TRBD2. CDR1 is SGHRS, CDR2 YFSETQ, per germline. The CDR3 runs 16 residues. V trimming: 4 bases; J trimming: 0 bases; junction bases outside the gene matches: 5. The CDR3 sequence: CASSLDSGGSYNEQFF. CDR3 nucleotide sequence: TGCGCCAGCAGCCTCGATAGCGGGGGCTCCTACAATGAGCAGTTCTTC.

The chain carries TRBV7-6 and TRBJ1-4; TRBD1 aligns across 11 bases. CDR3 length equals 16 residues. Germline V gene sequence: CDR1 SGHVS, CDR2 FNYEAQ. Trimming took 5 bases from V and 7 from J; bases not matched to a gene: 9. The CDR3 DNA sequence: TGTGCCAGCAGCACTGGGACAGGGGGGTTCAGTGAAAAACTGTTTTTT. Translating gives CASSTGTGGFSEKLFF.

The rearrangement joins TRBV27 to TRBJ2-5, with D maybe TRBD2 (5 bases). The ends were cut back, 5 bases at V and 2 bases at J, with 9 bases in the middle. This CDR3 is built from 13 residues. Germline V lookup: CDR1 MNHEY, CDR2 SMNVEV (reference sequence). Here the CDR3 reads CASSLREQETQYF. The DNA of the CDR3 is TGTGCCAGCAGTCTAAGGGAGCAAGAGACCCAGTACTTC.

The CDR3 nucleotides read TGCGCCAGCAGCTTGTTTATAGGGGAGACCCAGTACTTC. It translates to CASSLFIGETQYF. This chain joins TRBV5-1 and TRBJ2-5; D unresolved. Germline V lookup: CDR1 SGHRS, CDR2 YFSETQ. The CDR3 covers 13 residues. V was trimmed by 1 base and J by 5 bases, leaving 9 bases between them.

This chain links TRBV4-1 with TRBJ2-3, with D possibly being TRBD2 (7 bases). CDR1 is MGHRA and CDR2 is YSYEKL in the germline V gene. CDR3 length: 16 amino acids. The CDR3, as DNA: TGCGCTACTTCTGGACGGGGGGCGGATAGCACAGATACGCAGTATTTT. As protein: CATSGRGADSTDTQYF.

This clone has only a few counts. The chain recombines TRBV18 with TRBJ1-1; possibly TRBD1 for D (5 bases). V dropped 3 bases and J dropped 4 bases, with 12 bases sitting between them. Per the germline V gene, CDR1 is KGHSH and CDR2 is LQKENI. This CDR3 region has 14 residues. CDR3: CASSPGPTGTEAFF. In DNA, the CDR3 is TGTGCCAGCTCACCGGGACCCACGGGCACTGAAGCTTTCTTT. Full variable domain (rest looked up from reference TRBV18 and TRBJ1-1): NAGVMQNPRHLVRRRGQEARLRCSPMKGHSHVYWYRQLPEEGLKFMVYLQKENIIDESGMPKERFSAEFPKEGPSILRIQQVVRGDSAAYFCASSPGPTGTEAFFGQGTRLTVV.

The V call is TRBV29-1, the J call TRBJ2-7, with D unresolved. Germline-derived CDR1 and CDR2 are SQVTM and ANQGSEA. The CDR3 contains 13 residues. The ends were cut back, 4 bases at V and 5 bases at J, with 15 bases in the middle. The CDR3 DNA reads as TGCAGCGTTGGAGTTACCCCCGGTCACGAGCAGTACTTC. It encodes CSVGVTPGHEQYF.

The chain joins TRBV2 to TRBJ2-3; TRBD2 aligns across 10 bases. V lost 0 bases and J lost 6; bases outside the gene matches: 3. The CDR3 runs to 15 residues. CDR1 is SNHLY, CDR2 FYNNEI, per germline. The CDR3 reads CASSEAGLAADTQYF. The CDR3 coding sequence is TGTGCCAGCAGTGAAGCAGGACTAGCGGCGGATACGCAGTATTTT.

This clone has a single count. The CDR3 nucleotides are TGTGCCAGCAGCTTACAAGGTGTAGTAGCAGATACGCAGTATTTT. It is translated as CASSLQGVVADTQYF. The V and J genes are TRBV7-3 and TRBJ2-3, with no clear D. Between the trimmed V and J ends, which lost 2 bases and 4 bases, there was a span of 13 bases. The V gene's germline CDR1 is SGHTA and CDR2 FQGTGA. CDR3 length: 15 amino acids.

The gene calls are TRBV19 and TRBJ1-1, with a possible D match to TRBD1 (6 bases). Germline lookup yields CDR1 LNHDA and CDR2 SQIVND (reference sequence). There are 17 residues in the CDR3. V lost 1 base to trimming and J lost 6 bases, with 21 bases between them. The CDR3 DNA follows: TGTGCCAGTAGTATAGTCCCCTCGGGCAGGGGCCTTTCTGAAGCTTTCTTT. Amino acid sequence: CASSIVPSGRGLSEAFF.

The chain links TRBV18 to TRBJ2-2, with 8 bases lining up with TRBD1. V trimming: 3 bases; J trimming: 4 bases; junction bases outside the gene matches: 4. The germline V gene encodes CDR1 KGHSH and CDR2 LQKENI. The CDR3 extends over 15 amino acids. CDR3 sequence: CASSPGQGGTGELFF. The CDR3 DNA sequence: TGTGCCAGCTCACCCGGACAGGGTGGCACCGGGGAGCTGTTTTTT. The full variable domain, in which reference TRBV18 and TRBJ2-2 provide the parts outside the CDR3, is NAGVMQNPRHLVRRRGQEARLRCSPMKGHSHVYWYRQLPEEGLKFMVYLQKENIIDESGMPKERFSAEFPKEGPSILRIQQVVRGDSAAYFCASSPGQGGTGELFFGEGSRLTVL.

The rearrangement links TRBV9 to TRBJ2-2, with D unclear. Germline V gene data show CDR1 as SGDLS and CDR2 as YYNGEE. The CDR3 sequence is 18 residues long. Trimming removed 0 bases from V and 4 bases from J, with 19 bases in between. The CDR3 spells CASSVGVRQPSGTGELFF. Written as DNA, the CDR3 is TGTGCCAGCAGCGTAGGGGTCCGGCAGCCCTCCGGCACCGGGGAGCTGTTTTTT.

The chain recombines TRBV19 with TRBJ1-1, with D perhaps TRBD1 (5 bases). The CDR3 contains 13 residues. CDR1 is LNHDA and CDR2 is SQIVND in the germline V gene (reference sequence). V was cut by 3 bases and J by 3 bases, with 8 bases left in between. The CDR3 region is CASSIGGDTEAFF. The CDR3 DNA is TGTGCCAGTAGTATCGGGGGGGACACTGAAGCTTTCTTT.

This clone was detected only a few times. The chain joins TRBV5-4 to TRBJ1-2; TRBD1 might be the D (5 bases). Germline V lookup: CDR1 SGHNT, CDR2 YYREEE (reference sequence). This CDR3 spans 15 amino acids. The V and J ends lost 0 bases and 2 bases respectively, with 11 bases between them. DNA of the CDR3: TGTGCCAGCAGCTTGGATATAGGGACCAACTATGGCTACACCTTC. Translating it yields CASSLDIGTNYGYTF.

The genes are TRBV10-3 and TRBJ1-4; TRBD1 might be the D (6 bases). V shed 4 bases and J shed 7 bases, with 13 bases lying between them. CDR3 length equals 14 residues. Per the germline V gene, CDR1 is ENHRY and CDR2 is SYGVKD. The CDR3 sequence: CAISGSRGGEKLFF. In DNA, the CDR3 is TGTGCCATCAGTGGGAGCAGGGGAGGTGAAAAACTGTTTTTT.

The chain uses TRBV7-2 and TRBJ1-2; D gene ambiguous. V was cut by 2 bases and J by 6 bases, with 13 bases left in between. Germline-derived CDR1 and CDR2 are SGHTA and FQGNSA. The CDR3 totals 14 residues. In nucleotides, the CDR3 is TGTGCCAGCAGCTTATCACCCGCATCCGATGGCTACACCTTC. Its translation: CASSLSPASDGYTF.

This chain uses TRBV7-6 with TRBJ2-2, with D maybe TRBD1 (5 bases). CDR3 length equals 13 residues. Trimming removed 1 base at V and 6 bases at J, with 6 bases between. The germline gives CDR1 SGHVS, CDR2 FNYEAQ. CDR3 protein: CASSLEGSGELFF. In DNA form, the CDR3 reads TGTGCCAGCAGCTTAGAGGGGTCCGGGGAGCTGTTTTTT. Full variable domain (rest looked up from reference TRBV7-6 and TRBJ2-2): GAGVSQSPRYKVTKRGQDVALRCDPISGHVSLYWYRQALGQGPEFLTYFNYEAQQDKSGLPNDRFSAERPEGSISTLTIQRTEQRDSAMYRCASSLEGSGELFFGEGSRLTVL.

This chain uses TRBV2 with TRBJ1-6; 7 nucleotides align to TRBD1. From germline, CDR1 is SNHLY and CDR2 FYNNEI. V dropped 10 bases and J dropped 5; count of bases not matched to a gene: 11. The CDR3 has 15 amino acids. For the CDR3, the DNA is TGTGCCACCTCCCTTAGGGGGACAGATAATTCACCCCTCCACTTT. Residues: CATSLRGTDNSPLHF.

This chain connects TRBV6-5 to TRBJ2-2, with a weak D call TRBD1 (6 bases). The germline gives CDR1 MNHEY, CDR2 SVGAGI. The CDR3 runs to 15 residues. With 6 bases removed from V and 4 bases from J, the gap between germline ends came to 15 bases. CDR3 in DNA: TGTGCCAGCAGAGCGGTGCAGGGGAGCACCGGGGAGCTGTTTTTT. It is translated as CASRAVQGSTGELFF.

This clone was seen more than once but under ten times. The chain couples TRBV6-1 to TRBJ1-5; D not resolved. Trimming removed 4 bases from V and 4 bases from J, with 14 bases in between. Germline V lookup: CDR1 MNHNS, CDR2 SASEGT. This CDR3 has 15 residues. The CDR3 reads CASSVGRHYNQPQHF. In DNA, the CDR3 is TGTGCCAGCAGTGTGGGGAGGCATTATAATCAGCCCCAGCATTTT.

The rearrangement links TRBV30 to TRBJ1-2; 11 bases map to TRBD1. V lost 3 bases, J lost 7 bases, and 7 bases stayed unmatched. The germline gives CDR1 GTSNPN, CDR2 SVGIG (reference sequence). There are 14 residues in the CDR3. Here the CDR3 DNA reads TGTGCCTGGAGGCCTGGGACAGGGGGTTTTGGCTACACCTTC. This translates into CAWRPGTGGFGYTF.

This sequence joins TRBV18 and TRBJ1-1, with 7 nucleotides matching TRBD1. The V gene's germline CDR1 is KGHSH and CDR2 LQKENI. V shed 3 bases and J 3 bases; nucleotides not matched to a gene: 4. This CDR3 region has 14 residues. In nucleotides, the CDR3 is TGTGCCAGCTCACCCGGACAGGCGGACACTGAAGCTTTCTTT. This encodes CASSPGQADTEAFF.

This clone showed up just a few times. The CDR3 bases are TGTGCCAGCACTACGGGACAGTGGGACAACTATGGCTACACCTTC. Translating it yields CASTTGQWDNYGYTF. The rearrangement joins TRBV2 to TRBJ1-2; 7 bases fit TRBD1. After removal of 7 bases from V and 2 bases from J, the junction contained 10 bases not matched to a gene. The CDR3 covers 15 residues. Germline V gene lookup returns CDR1 SNHLY and CDR2 FYNNEI.

This chain uses TRBV20-1 with TRBJ2-7, with no clear D. This CDR3 is 11 amino acids long. Germline CDR1 reads DFQATT; CDR2 reads SNEGSKA (reference sequence). The chain's CDR3 is CSASKTYEQYF. As DNA, the CDR3 is TGCAGCGCCTCTAAGACCTACGAGCAGTACTTC.

The V and J genes are TRBV5-4 and TRBJ2-1; unclear D gene. The CDR3 runs 13 residues. Trimming left V 2 bases short and J 4 bases short, with 7 bases between. The germline CDR1 and CDR2 sequences are SGHNT and YYREEE (reference sequence). The CDR3: CASSLAPYNEQFF. Written as DNA, the CDR3 is TGTGCCAGCAGCTTAGCCCCGTACAATGAGCAGTTCTTC.

This clone showed up many times. The chain uses TRBV5-6 and TRBJ1-6; D remains ambiguous. The CDR3 is made up of 12 amino acids. The V end was cut by 1 base, the J end by 14 bases, with 10 bases between. Germline assignment: CDR1 SGHDT and CDR2 YYEEEE. CDR3 protein: CASSLNRQTLHF. CDR3 DNA: TGTGCCAGCAGCTTGAATCGGCAAACCCTCCACTTT.

This clone occurred once. The V call is TRBV15, the J call TRBJ1-1; TRBD1 might be the D (6 bases). The CDR3 is 15 residues long. Germline loops: CDR1 LNHNV, CDR2 YYDKDF (reference sequence). Trimming removed 0 bases from V and 5 bases from J, with 13 bases in between. The CDR3 spells CATSRDLGGRTEAFF. The CDR3 DNA follows: TGTGCCACCAGCAGAGATCTGGGGGGCAGGACTGAAGCTTTCTTT.

The chain links TRBV4-2 to TRBJ2-7; D not resolved. V lost 1 base and J lost 4, with 2 bases in between. The CDR3 has 11 amino acids. Germline V gene lookup returns CDR1 LGHNA and CDR2 YNFKEQ. Here the CDR3 DNA reads TGTGCCAGCAGCCAAGCTTACGAGCAGTACTTC. Translated: CASSQAYEQYF.

The rearrangement joins TRBV6-5 to TRBJ1-2; perhaps TRBD1 as D (6 bases). Germline V lookup: CDR1 MNHEY, CDR2 SVGAGI. The CDR3 is 14 residues long. V was clipped by 6 bases and J by 4 bases, with 15 bases between them. The CDR3 loop is CASRPRDIGYGYTF. The CDR3 DNA is TGTGCCAGCAGGCCCAGGGACATCGGCTATGGCTACACCTTC.

This clone has just one count. This sequence joins TRBV9 and TRBJ2-5; a weak D match, TRBD2 (7 bases). Germline V gives CDR1 SGDLS, CDR2 YYNGEE. CDR3 length: 16 residues. Trimming stripped 2 bases from V and 5 bases from J, with 19 bases between. The CDR3 DNA is TGTGCCAGCAGCGTTTTAGGTGCGGGGGCTCCGGAGACCCAGTACTTC. Its translation: CASSVLGAGAPETQYF.